This T cell receptor beta chain appears in the sequencing data of a study of OX40 agonist ivuxolimab in advanced cancers. Whole-study context: Participants averaged 60 years of age (range about 23 to 90) and were 82.7% male. Study observations and caveats: CD8+ T cells showed, on average, more clonal expansion than CD4+ cells. Near-lowest levels of clonal expansion characterized partial responders at 0.1-3.0 mg/kg. The study did not work out the antigen specificity of the expanded peripheral T cells.

Losses at the gene ends were 2 bases for V and 4 bases for J; bases not matched to a gene: 6. Germline V lookup: CDR1 MNHEY, CDR2 SMNVEV (reference sequence). The CDR3 runs 15 residues. Libraries were prepared by immunoSEQ multiplex PCR; TCRdb keeps only in-frame clonotypes and omits some of them. This sample has 80,000 or so clones, with approximately 92% found just once. As to this clone: Its antigen remains unknown.

This sequence originates from an adult with an advanced solid tumor such as melanoma, head and neck, liver or kidney cancer. The V and J genes are TRBV27 and TRBJ1-2; TRBD1 matches at 8 bases. The sequencing used CD4+ or CD8+ T cells sorted from blood, collected in a trial of the OX40 agonist ivuxolimab. Written as DNA, the CDR3 is TGTGCCAGCAGTTTAGGGACAGGCAGGGGCTATGGCTACACCTTC. The encoded protein is CASSLGTGRGYGYTF.